The 5 T cell receptor beta chains below come from one sample, sequenced in a study of blood T cells in healthy people across ages. Together with a sample-barcoded 5' primer, a J-beta primer mix was included in a second PCR lasting about 7 to 12 cycles. TCRdb processed the 5' RACE reads anew with MiXCR; each CDR3 protein has one entry. The data contain roughly 800,000 distinct CDR3 sequences, roughly 60% of them singletons. Sequencing used blood. The receptors come from a man aged 25-45 years in good health.

This clonotype was picked up a small number of times. J is TRBJ2-5 and V is TRBV29-1, with a possible D match to TRBD1 (6 bases). Deletions cut 8 bases from V and 1 base from J, with 14 bases between. The length of the CDR3 is 13 residues. Germline V CDR1 and CDR2: SQVTM, ANQGSEA. CDR3 protein: CSTHTGPQETQYF. CDR3 in DNA: TGCAGCACGCACACAGGGCCCCAAGAGACCCAGTACTTC.

The gene calls are TRBV15 and TRBJ2-7; D gene ambiguous. The germline gives CDR1 LNHNV, CDR2 YYDKDF (reference sequence). V dropped 1 base and J dropped 2 bases, with 18 bases sitting between them. The CDR3 is 17 amino acids. This chain's CDR3 is CATSRVFRRDNAYEQYF. CDR3 coding DNA: TGTGCCACCAGCAGAGTATTTAGGCGCGACAACGCCTACGAGCAGTACTTC.

This clonotype has just one count. The chain recombines TRBV5-6 with TRBJ1-2; D is ambiguous. CDR1 SGHDT and CDR2 YYEEEE come from the germline V gene. The germline V and J ends were trimmed by 4 bases and 0 bases, with 7 bases remaining between them. This CDR3 contains 13 residues. The CDR3 region is CASSRRANYGYTF. The CDR3 DNA reads TGTGCCAGCAGCCGACGGGCTAACTATGGCTACACCTTC. Full variable domain (outside the CDR3, taken from reference TRBV5-6 and TRBJ1-2): DAGVTQSPTHLIKTRGQQVTLRCSPKSGHDTVSWYQQALGQGPQFIFQYYEEEERQRGNFPDRFSGHQFPNYSSELNVNALLLGDSALYLCASSRRANYGYTFGSGTRLTVV.

This clonotype has just one count. This chain links TRBV15 with TRBJ1-4, with D tentatively TRBD1 (5 bases). V lost 5 bases to trimming and J lost 8 bases, with 15 bases between them. This CDR3 comprises 14 residues. CDR1 and CDR2 (germline): LNHNV, YYDKDF (reference sequence). The DNA for the CDR3 is TGTGCCACCAGCGGCGGGACCGACCCCGAAAAACTGTTTTTT. It codes for CATSGGTDPEKLFF.

This chain connects TRBV12-3 or TRBV12-4 to TRBJ2-5; weak D call: TRBD2 (5 bases). The germline V and J ends were trimmed by 10 bases and 5 bases, with 20 bases remaining between them. The CDR3 runs to 14 residues. CDR3 sequence reads: CAIGPGLDGETQYF. In nucleotides, the CDR3 is TGTGCCATAGGGCCAGGACTCGACGGGGAGACCCAGTACTTC.